This T cell receptor (beta chain) was sequenced for a study of blood T cell repertoires in COVID-19. Study as a whole: The United States, Italy and Spain provided the acute and convalescent COVID-19 samples. The cDNA or gDNA used as material had been derived from T cells, B-cell-depleted T cells, or PBMCs.

Per the original methods: Reference gene primer amplification gave nucleated cell count estimates. The protocol was immunoSEQ multiplex PCR, while the TCRdb copy is restricted to in-frame clones and leaves out a portion. The DNA was the basis for D and trimming; V, J and clone size are from that table. Counted here are 90,000 to 150,000 clones, about 74% occurring once; the ten biggest clones make up over 6.5%. The germline V gene has CDR1 SGHRS and CDR2 YFSETQ. The CDR3 runs to 14 residues. V gave up 0 bases and J gave up 0 bases, with 4 bases separating them. V gene TRBV5-1 combines with J gene TRBJ1-3; D is unclear. This receptor was taken from a human donor in a cohort sampled during active COVID-19. The sequenced sample consisted of peripheral blood. CDR3 protein: CASSLGISGNTIYF. CDR3 nucleotide sequence: TGCGCCAGCAGCTTGGGTATCTCTGGAAACACCATATATTTT.